These 27 T cell receptor beta chains were sequenced from one sample in a study of response to subunit inactivated influenza vaccine. MiXCR, run by TCRdb on the RT-PCR reads, gives a single entry per CDR3 protein. The data contain 500,000 to 600,000 distinct CDR3 sequences, roughly 8.2% of them singletons. This material consisted of PBMCs from blood, taken approximately 25 months after vaccination. These receptors came from a man aged 50-75 years who received an inactivated influenza vaccine.

This clonotype was seen ten or more times. V and J are TRBV6-4 and TRBJ1-1; 7 nucleotides align to TRBD1. Germline V gives CDR1 MRHNA, CDR2 SNTAGT. Trimming at V came to 5 bases and at J to 1 base, leaving 4 bases not matched to a gene. The CDR3 contains 14 residues. The CDR3: CASSRDRENTEAFF. DNA of the CDR3: TGTGCCAGCAGTCGTGACAGGGAGAACACTGAAGCTTTCTTT.

This clonotype has only a few counts. The chain has TRBV11-2 and TRBJ2-3, with D tentatively TRBD2 (5 bases). The CDR3 runs to 15 residues. CDR1 and CDR2 (germline): SGHAT, FQNNGV. The V and J ends lost 1 base and 1 base respectively, with 9 bases between them. The CDR3 bases are TGTGCCAGCAGCTTAGGTATTAGCGGCACAGATACGCAGTATTTT. It specifies CASSLGISGTDTQYF.

This clonotype came up many times. The chain uses TRBV7-9 and TRBJ1-2, with D possibly matching TRBD1 (5 bases). CDR1 is SEHNR and CDR2 is FQNEAQ in the germline V gene (reference sequence). The CDR3 totals 14 residues. V was shortened by 4 bases and J by 7 bases, with 16 bases between the two germline ends. CDR3 region: CASSWEGPRGGYTF. The CDR3 bases are TGTGCCAGCAGCTGGGAGGGGCCGAGGGGTGGCTACACCTTC.

The chain couples TRBV24-1 to TRBJ2-1; D is ambiguous. The V and J ends lost 0 bases and 9 bases respectively, with 14 bases between them. CDR1 and CDR2 (germline): KGHDR, SFDVKD. CDR3 size: 15 residues. CDR3 region: CATSDLKGPAREQFF. CDR3 in DNA: TGTGCCACCAGTGATTTGAAAGGCCCCGCCCGTGAGCAGTTCTTC.

In this sample, this clonotype turned up a few times. The rearrangement links TRBV29-1 to TRBJ1-1; D unclear. The V end was cut by 5 bases, the J end by 4 bases, with 11 bases between. CDR1 and CDR2 from the germline V gene are SQVTM and ANQGSEA. The CDR3 runs to 12 residues. CDR3 sequence reads: CSVHPSGTEAFF. The DNA for the CDR3 is TGCAGCGTTCACCCCTCGGGCACTGAAGCTTTCTTT.

This clonotype has only a few counts. CDR3 bases: TGCAGTGCTAGAGCACTAGCGGGGGCTCTAACAGATACGCAGTATTTT. Translated, it gives CSARALAGALTDTQYF. This sequence joins TRBV20-1 and TRBJ2-3, with TRBD2 identical over 11 bases. This CDR3 contains 16 residues. Trimming cost V 1 base and J 3 bases; bases outside gene matches: 6. Germline V gene data show CDR1 as DFQATT and CDR2 as SNEGSKA (reference sequence).

This clonotype was detected only once. The chain is built from TRBV5-1 and TRBJ2-7; D may be TRBD1 (5 bases). From germline, CDR1 is SGHRS and CDR2 YFSETQ. Between the trimmed V and J ends, which lost 2 bases and 3 bases, there was a span of 15 bases. This CDR3 is 15 amino acids long. The CDR3 nucleotides read TGCGCCAGCAGCTTATTTGGGGCAGGGAACTACGAGCAGTACTTC. Translating it yields CASSLFGAGNYEQYF.

This clonotype was observed a few times. The J gene is TRBJ2-1, the V gene TRBV7-2; D gene uncertain. Deletions cut 6 bases from V and 1 base from J, with 10 bases between. This CDR3 is built from 14 residues. CDR1 is SGHTA, CDR2 FQGNSA, per germline. The CDR3 loop is CASRPLSSYNEQFF. The CDR3 bases are TGTGCCAGCAGACCTCTGAGTTCCTACAATGAGCAGTTCTTC. The variable domain in full, with the rest retrieved from reference TRBV7-2 and TRBJ2-1, is GAGVSQSPSNKVTEKGKDVELRCDPISGHTALYWYRQSLGQGLEFLIYFQGNSAPDKSGLPSDRFSAERTGGSVSTLTIQRTQQEDSAVYLCASRPLSSYNEQFFGPGTRLTVL.

The rearrangement links TRBV4-3 to TRBJ1-2; D call uncertain. Germline assignment: CDR1 LGHNA and CDR2 YSLEER. V lost 0 bases and J lost 5, with 7 bases in between. This CDR3 contains 13 residues. The CDR3 loop reads CASSQDRQYGYTF. DNA for the CDR3: TGCGCCAGCAGCCAAGACAGACAATATGGCTACACCTTC.

V and J are TRBV12-3 or TRBV12-4 and TRBJ2-7, with TRBD1 identical over 9 bases. V shed 6 bases, J shed 3 bases, and the junction held 3 bases outside the gene matches. The CDR3 totals 13 residues. This chain's CDR3 is CASSWDRVYEQYF. The CDR3 DNA reads TGTGCCAGCAGCTGGGACAGGGTCTACGAGCAGTACTTC.

This clonotype has a count of ten or more. The chain carries TRBV7-8 and TRBJ2-5, with TRBD1 matching 7 bases. This CDR3 is built from 15 residues. V trimming: 5 bases; J trimming: 0 bases; junction bases outside the gene matches: 6. Germline V gives CDR1 SGHVS, CDR2 FQNEAQ. CDR3 amino acids: CASSAETGNQETQYF. The DNA for the CDR3 is TGTGCCAGCAGCGCCGAGACAGGGAACCAAGAGACCCAGTACTTC.

The chain employs TRBV12-3 or TRBV12-4 and TRBJ2-3; D possibly corresponds to TRBD1 (5 bases). CDR3 length: 14 amino acids. V was pared by 2 bases and J by 5 bases, with 11 bases between. This CDR3 is CASSLQGGGDTQYF. Written as DNA, the CDR3 is TGTGCCAGCAGTTTACAGGGTGGTGGAGATACGCAGTATTTT.

This clonotype was detected ten times or more. This chain connects TRBV5-1 to TRBJ2-6, with D hard to call. V lost 4 bases, J lost 1 base, and 12 bases lay in between. CDR1 and CDR2 (germline): SGHRS, YFSETQ. The CDR3 consists of 16 residues. Written as DNA, the CDR3 is TGCGCCAGCAGCGCTCAAAGTCTATCTGGGGCCAACGTCCTGACTTTC. It specifies CASSAQSLSGANVLTF.

The chain combines TRBV11-2 with TRBJ2-1, with 9 bases identical to TRBD2. The germline V gene encodes CDR1 SGHAT and CDR2 FQNNGV. Trimming took 2 bases from V and 4 from J; bases not matched to a gene: 6. This CDR3 is 16 amino acids long. This chain's CDR3 is CASSLSGTSRYNEQFF. The CDR3 coding sequence is TGTGCCAGCAGCTTATCCGGGACTAGCCGTTACAATGAGCAGTTCTTC.

The chain combines TRBV6-2 or TRBV6-3 with TRBJ2-1; D might be TRBD2 (5 bases). The CDR3 is made up of 15 amino acids. Trimming removed 0 bases from V and 5 bases from J, with 11 bases in between. The germline CDR1 and CDR2 sequences are MNHEY and SVGEGT. The CDR3 loop is CASSYSNLADNEQFF. As DNA, the CDR3 is TGTGCCAGCAGTTACTCGAATCTAGCCGACAATGAGCAGTTCTTC.

This clonotype was seen ten or more times. This chain uses TRBV20-1 with TRBJ2-5; D gene ambiguous. This CDR3 has 13 amino acids. Trimming took 2 bases from V and 4 from J, leaving 11 bases between them. Per germline, CDR1 DFQATT and CDR2 SNEGSKA (reference sequence). DNA of the CDR3: TGCAGTGCTAGATCTCTGGGCCGAGAGACCCAGTACTTC. This gives the protein CSARSLGRETQYF.

The rearrangement uses TRBV5-1 and TRBJ2-7; 7 nucleotides line up with TRBD1. The CDR3 runs 15 residues. Unmatched junction bases numbered 5, after V lost 0 bases and J lost 2 bases. Germline V gives CDR1 SGHRS, CDR2 YFSETQ. The CDR3: CASSLVGQTAYEQYF. The CDR3, as DNA: TGCGCCAGCAGCTTGGTGGGACAGACAGCCTACGAGCAGTACTTC. The full variable domain, with the rest looked up from reference TRBV5-1 and TRBJ2-7, is KAGVTQTPRYLIKTRGQQVTLSCSPISGHRSVSWYQQTPGQGLQFLFEYFSETQRNKGNFPGRFSGRQFSNSRSEMNVSTLELGDSALYLCASSLVGQTAYEQYFGPGTRLTVT.

This clonotype was counted a few times. The rearrangement links TRBV21-1 to TRBJ2-5; the D call in the table, TRBD1, was not verified against the DNA. TRBV21-1 is a documented pseudogene. The CDR3 runs to 17 residues. The DNA of the CDR3 is TGTGCCAGCAGGTGGTCCCGGGGGGGCCGCATCCTAGAGACCCAGTACTTC. Amino acids: CASRWSRGGRILETQYF.

The sample holds many counts of this clonotype. J is TRBJ1-2 and V is TRBV20-1; D is unresolved. From germline, CDR1 is DFQATT and CDR2 SNEGSKA (reference sequence). The CDR3 has 12 residues. Deletions cut 5 bases from V and 6 bases from J, with 13 bases between. The CDR3 DNA reads as TGCAGTGCTCGGAGGTTGACGGATGGCTACACCTTC. Its protein product is CSARRLTDGYTF.

The chain combines TRBV12-3 or TRBV12-4 with TRBJ1-5; no firm D call. Trimming stripped 2 bases from V and 5 bases from J, with 7 bases between. The CDR3 has 13 residues. The CDR3 protein is CASSLIEDQPQHF. DNA of the CDR3: TGTGCCAGCAGTTTAATAGAGGATCAGCCCCAGCATTTT.

The V and J genes are TRBV3-1 and TRBJ2-2, with 9 bases aligning to TRBD2. J lost 3 bases, V lost 11 bases, and 1 base had no gene match. The CDR3 length is 12 residues. Germline values: CDR1 LGHDT, CDR2 YNNKEL (reference sequence). This chain's CDR3 is CACGGDTGELFF. The DNA of the CDR3 is TGTGCCTGCGGGGGGGACACCGGGGAGCTGTTTTTT. The full variable domain, its missing parts supplied by reference TRBV3-1 and TRBJ2-2, is DTAVSQTPKYLVTQMGNDKSIKCEQNLGHDTMYWYKQDSKKFLKIMFSYNNKELIINETVPNRFSPKSPDKAHLNLHINSLELGDSAVYFCACGGDTGELFFGEGSRLTVL.

The chain recombines TRBV19 with TRBJ1-4, with D unresolved. V was trimmed by 8 bases and J by 8 bases, leaving 21 bases between them. Germline assignment: CDR1 LNHDA and CDR2 SQIVND (reference sequence). The CDR3 runs to 15 residues. CDR3 in DNA: TGTGCCAGTCATCCCGGCGGGAAAGCGGCCGAAAAACTGTTTTTT. It codes for CASHPGGKAAEKLFF.

The sample holds many counts of this clonotype. The gene calls are TRBV10-2 and TRBJ1-2, with TRBD1 matching over 11 bases. This CDR3 has 15 residues. The junction had 8 bases not matched to a gene; V was cut back by 6 bases and J by 5 bases. Germline V gives CDR1 WSHSY, CDR2 SAAADI. The CDR3 sequence is CASSSGQGARYGYTF. The DNA for the CDR3 is TGCGCCAGCAGCTCAGGACAGGGGGCTAGGTATGGCTACACCTTC.

In its sample, this clonotype was seen many times. The CDR3 is CASSLGSGTGREQPQHF. Here the CDR3 DNA reads TGTGCCAGCAGCCTTGGATCGGGGACAGGGCGGGAACAGCCCCAGCATTTT. This sequence joins TRBV5-6 and TRBJ1-5; 9 nucleotides match TRBD1. CDR1 is SGHDT and CDR2 is YYEEEE in the germline V gene. CDR3 length equals 17 residues. Trimming took 4 bases from V and 7 from J; bases not matched to a gene: 15.

At least ten counts were recorded for this clonotype. The chain links TRBV7-2 to TRBJ2-4; D gene ambiguous. Trimming cost V 5 bases and J 0 bases, with 14 bases left between them. CDR3 length: 16 residues. Germline V lookup: CDR1 SGHTA, CDR2 FQGNSA. DNA for the CDR3: TGTGCCAGCAGCCCCTCCTCGTCCTTAGCCAAAAACATTCAGTACTTC. Translating it yields CASSPSSSLAKNIQYF.

This clonotype has only a few counts. This sequence joins TRBV12-3 or TRBV12-4 and TRBJ1-1; TRBD1 agrees at 7 bases. V was pared by 4 bases and J by 4 bases, with 3 bases of the junction left unmatched. CDR3 length: 13 residues. This chain's CDR3 is CASSSRDSTEAFF. CDR3 sequence (DNA): TGTGCCAGCAGTTCCCGGGACAGCACTGAAGCTTTCTTT.

This clonotype was recorded many times. This chain links TRBV7-2 with TRBJ2-7; TRBD2 agrees at 8 bases. V was pared by 1 base and J by 2 bases, with 4 bases of the junction left unmatched. CDR3 length: 15 residues. Germline V lookup: CDR1 SGHTA, CDR2 FQGNSA. Here the CDR3 reads CASSLVGSGTYEQYF. CDR3 nucleotides: TGTGCCAGCAGCTTAGTAGGTAGCGGGACCTACGAGCAGTACTTC.